This passage covers 3 T cell receptor beta chains from one sample sequenced in a study of T cells in Graves' hyperthyroidism and ophthalmopathy. The CDR3 regions of TCR beta were amplified from RNA transcripts. During a first-round RT-PCR of the TCR CDR3, the HTBI primer set was used. One entry per CDR3 protein results from TCRdb running MiXCR on the multiplex PCR reads. The sample consists of approximately 330,000 distinct CDR3 sequences, roughly an eighth of them appearing once. The sequenced sample was blood. Receptor source: a woman aged 35 to 49 with Graves' ophthalmopathy.

This clonotype was detected only a few times. The chain joins TRBV11-2 to TRBJ1-1; 7 bases map to TRBD1. Germline assignment: CDR1 SGHAT and CDR2 FQNNGV. This CDR3 is built from 17 residues. With 5 bases clipped from V and 3 bases from J, the junction kept 15 bases outside the gene matches. The DNA of the CDR3 is TGTGCCAGCAGCAAATCCCGTCCAGGGGGAAGGGACACTGAAGCTTTCTTT. This codes for CASSKSRPGGRDTEAFF.

Ten or more counts support this clonotype. The chain combines TRBV12-5 with TRBJ1-2, with TRBD1 matching 7 bases. The CDR3 totals 14 residues. The V segment lost 4 bases and the J segment 6 bases; nucleotides outside the gene matches: 8. Germline loops: CDR1 LGHNT, CDR2 FRNRAP. The CDR3 sequence: CASGSRQGVDGYTF. DNA of the CDR3: TGTGCTAGTGGTTCGAGACAGGGTGTGGATGGCTACACCTTC.

This clonotype was seen repeatedly, ten times or more. The V call is TRBV5-1, the J call TRBJ1-2, with 8 bases that match TRBD1. This CDR3 region has 15 residues. Losses at the gene ends were 2 bases for V and 4 bases for J; bases not matched to a gene: 7. Germline assignment: CDR1 SGHRS and CDR2 YFSETQ. The CDR3 nucleotides are TGCGCCAGCAGCTTATCAGGGGACAGGAGCTATGGCTACACCTTC. Amino acid sequence: CASSLSGDRSYGYTF.